The clone carrying this T cell receptor beta chain was picked up a small number of times. The CDR3 runs to 14 residues. This entry comes from a study of blood T cells in healthy people across ages. A sample-barcoded 5' primer and a J-beta primer mix were used in a second PCR of roughly 6 to 12 cycles. Each CDR3 protein is one row after TCRdb ran MiXCR on the 5' RACE reads. The table records about 680,000 distinct CDR3 sequences, around 49% of them present only once. This sequence was found in an older woman in good health. This chain joins TRBV12-3 or TRBV12-4 and TRBJ2-5, with D perhaps matching TRBD1 or TRBD2 (6 bases each). The J call may be wrong; the DNA end is better matched by TRBJ2-7. Sequenced material: blood. The CDR3 DNA is TGTGCCAGCAGTTTAGGCAGGGGAGGCCACGAGCAGTACTTC. Its protein product is CASSLGRGGHEQYF.